Below, 18 T cell receptor beta chains from the same sample are listed, as sequenced in a study of human T cells and chemical hapten exposure. The time point: patch test 1, 2 weeks after DPC sensitization. The treatment here: therapeutic diphenylcyclopropenone sensitization with weekly scalp DPC. Via MiXCR, TCRdb re-called the RACE reads, giving one row per CDR3 protein. The table shows 150,000 to 200,000 distinct CDR3 sequences, with approximately 14% occurring only once. The material sequenced was whole blood, taken in connection with sensitization to the hapten diphenylcyclopropenone (DPC). The receptors were gathered from a woman aged 25 to 39 with alopecia areata. Some clones in this sample may be carry-over from other donors' samples.

There are many counts of this clonotype. V is TRBV11-2 and J is TRBJ1-2; D possibly corresponds to TRBD1 (5 bases). The CDR3 is 15 amino acids. The ends were cut back, 4 bases at V and 3 bases at J, with 15 bases in the middle. CDR1 SGHAT and CDR2 FQNNGV come from the germline V gene. CDR3 sequence (DNA): TGTGCCAGCAGCTACGGGACCGGGTCATACTATGGCTACACCTTC. It encodes CASSYGTGSYYGYTF.

This clonotype was seen more than once but under ten times. The chain employs TRBV6-2 or TRBV6-3 and TRBJ2-2; the D call may be TRBD1 or TRBD2 (5 bases each). This CDR3 spans 17 amino acids. V gave up 0 bases and J gave up 7 bases, with 18 bases separating them. From germline, CDR1 is MNHEY and CDR2 SVGEGT. CDR3 protein: CASSYSSGSPGGGELFF. CDR3 coding DNA: TGTGCCAGCAGTTACTCGAGTGGATCTCCTGGGGGCGGGGAGCTGTTTTTT.

The rearrangement links TRBV4-3 to TRBJ2-3; D remains unclear. V was trimmed by 3 bases and J by 2 bases, leaving 15 bases between them. There are 16 residues in the CDR3. Germline CDR1 reads LGHNA; CDR2 reads YSLEER. The CDR3 here is CASSQGFAAATDTQYF. Here the CDR3 DNA reads TGCGCCAGCAGCCAGGGGTTTGCTGCAGCCACAGATACGCAGTATTTT.

The chain couples TRBV11-2 to TRBJ1-1; tentatively, D is TRBD1 (5 bases). This CDR3 has 14 amino acids. V was clipped by 1 base and J by 6 bases, with 12 bases between them. The germline V gene encodes CDR1 SGHAT and CDR2 FQNNGV. As DNA, the CDR3 is TGTGCCAGCAGCTTAGGAGGTGGGGGTTCTGAAGCTTTCTTT. Encoded protein: CASSLGGGGSEAFF.

This clonotype has only a few counts. The genes are TRBV28 and TRBJ2-4; no clear D gene. The germline V and J ends were trimmed by 6 bases and 16 bases, with 22 bases remaining between them. The CDR3 spans 13 residues. CDR1 and CDR2 from the germline V gene are MDHEN and SYDVKM. As DNA, the CDR3 is TGTGCCAGCAGCCCCGAGGAACGGGTAGCTGGATACTTC. Translated, it gives CASSPEERVAGYF.

The chain couples TRBV5-1 to TRBJ1-1, with 8 nucleotides matching TRBD1. V shed 2 bases and J 4 bases; nucleotides not matched to a gene: 4. This CDR3 region has 14 residues. CDR1 is SGHRS and CDR2 is YFSETQ in the germline V gene. CDR3 bases: TGCGCCAGCAGCTTAGGACAGGGATTCACTGAAGCTTTCTTT. This encodes CASSLGQGFTEAFF.

This clonotype occurred a few times. The V and J genes are TRBV7-2 and TRBJ2-7, with no clear D. The CDR3 contains 13 residues. The V gene lost 2 bases and the J gene lost 5 bases, with 10 bases spanning the gap. From germline, CDR1 is SGHTA and CDR2 FQGNSA. The CDR3 loop is CASSLRHRDEQYF. The CDR3 coding sequence is TGTGCCAGCAGCTTACGCCACCGGGACGAGCAGTACTTC.

V gene TRBV29-1 combines with J gene TRBJ2-1, with 7 bases that match TRBD2. Germline trimming cut 6 bases from V and 6 bases from J; bases unmatched to any gene: 5. Germline V CDR1 and CDR2: SQVTM, ANQGSEA. The CDR3 length is 12 residues. This chain's CDR3 is CSVGEGPNEQFF. Here the CDR3 DNA reads TGCAGCGTCGGGGAGGGTCCCAATGAGCAGTTCTTC.

There are a few counts of this clonotype. The chain employs TRBV18 and TRBJ2-7; 8 positions match TRBD2. Germline-derived CDR1 and CDR2 are KGHSH and LQKENI. The length of the CDR3 is 16 residues. V trimming: 6 bases; J trimming: 0 bases; junction bases outside the gene matches: 10. CDR3 protein: CASSDGGGRSSYEQYF. CDR3 sequence (DNA): TGTGCCAGCTCCGATGGCGGCGGGAGGAGCTCCTACGAGCAGTACTTC.

This clonotype was found a few times. This chain links TRBV6-2 or TRBV6-3 with TRBJ2-7, with D tentatively TRBD1 (5 bases). The CDR3 has 14 residues. Germline V gene sequence: CDR1 MNHEY, CDR2 SVGEGT. Trimming pared 5 bases from V and 2 bases from J, leaving 13 bases between. This CDR3 is CASSGAGTPYEQYF. The CDR3 nucleotides read TGTGCCAGCAGTGGGGCAGGAACCCCCTACGAGCAGTACTTC.

The sample holds many counts of this clonotype. V is TRBV7-2 and J is TRBJ1-1, with 8 positions matching TRBD1. Germline values: CDR1 SGHTA, CDR2 FQGNSA. J lost 6 bases, V lost 4 bases, and 10 bases had no gene match. This CDR3 is built from 15 residues. CDR3 region: CASSSGQVGWAEAFF. The CDR3 DNA sequence: TGTGCCAGCAGCTCGGGACAGGTGGGGTGGGCTGAAGCTTTCTTT.

This sequence joins TRBV28 and TRBJ2-7, with a tentative D call TRBD2 (6 bases). CDR1 and CDR2 (germline): MDHEN, SYDVKM. Trimming shortened V by 7 bases and J by 7 bases, and 14 bases separated the two germline ends. The CDR3 runs 12 residues. The CDR3 DNA reads TGTGCCAGCACGGCGGGGACCTCAGAGCAGTACTTC. Its protein is CASTAGTSEQYF. Based on the CDR3 plus reference TRBV28 and TRBJ2-7, the full variable domain is DVKVTQSSRYLVKRTGEKVFLECVQDMDHENMFWYRQDPGLGLRLIYFSYDVKMKEKGDIPEGYSVSREKKERFSLILESASTNQTSMYLCASTAGTSEQYFGPGTRLTVT.

The table lists this clonotype with a few counts. The chain joins TRBV19 to TRBJ1-4; no clear D. Trimming stripped 3 bases from V and 0 bases from J, with 11 bases between. Germline lookup yields CDR1 LNHDA and CDR2 SQIVND (reference sequence). CDR3 length equals 16 residues. The CDR3 nucleotides are TGTGCCAGTAGTATTTGGACCGTCGCAACTAATGAAAAACTGTTTTTT. It yields the protein CASSIWTVATNEKLFF.

This clonotype was recorded a few times. The chain joins TRBV5-1 to TRBJ1-6, with TRBD1 matching over 7 bases. The V segment lost 0 bases and the J segment 2 bases; nucleotides outside the gene matches: 2. Germline CDR1 reads SGHRS; CDR2 reads YFSETQ. CDR3 length equals 16 residues. The CDR3 is CASSLVGTAYNSPLHF. The CDR3, as DNA: TGCGCCAGCAGCTTGGTCGGGACAGCCTATAATTCACCCCTCCACTTT.

There are many counts of this clonotype. The chain has TRBV14 and TRBJ2-7; D ambiguous. This CDR3 comprises 15 residues. Trimming removed 0 bases at V and 3 bases at J, with 12 bases between. The germline V gene encodes CDR1 SGHDN and CDR2 FVKESK. The CDR3 is CASSQDSVTYYEQYF. The DNA for the CDR3 is TGTGCCAGCAGCCAAGATTCGGTCACTTACTACGAGCAGTACTTC.

The J gene is TRBJ2-7, the V gene TRBV29-1; the match to TRBD2 covers 7 bases. The CDR3 totals 13 residues. After removal of 6 bases from V and 3 bases from J, the junction contained 8 bases not matched to a gene. The germline CDR1 and CDR2 sequences are SQVTM and ANQGSEA. The CDR3 spells CSVTSRGVYEQYF. CDR3 nucleotide sequence: TGCAGCGTGACTAGCCGGGGGGTCTACGAGCAGTACTTC.

The gene calls are TRBV5-1 and TRBJ2-1; 10 nucleotides line up with TRBD1. Losses at the gene ends were 7 bases for V and 4 bases for J; bases not matched to a gene: 5. Germline V CDR1 and CDR2: SGHRS, YFSETQ. The CDR3 has 14 residues. The CDR3 nucleotides read TGCGCCAGCCGGCCGGGACAGGGGTACAATGAGCAGTTCTTC. Translated, it gives CASRPGQGYNEQFF.

The genes are TRBV12-3 or TRBV12-4 and TRBJ2-1; D is perhaps TRBD1 (5 bases). The CDR3 has 12 residues. V shed 6 bases and J shed 8 bases, with 11 bases lying between them. Here the CDR3 reads CASRTGSDEQFF. The CDR3 coding sequence is TGTGCCAGCAGAACAGGTTCAGATGAGCAGTTCTTC.